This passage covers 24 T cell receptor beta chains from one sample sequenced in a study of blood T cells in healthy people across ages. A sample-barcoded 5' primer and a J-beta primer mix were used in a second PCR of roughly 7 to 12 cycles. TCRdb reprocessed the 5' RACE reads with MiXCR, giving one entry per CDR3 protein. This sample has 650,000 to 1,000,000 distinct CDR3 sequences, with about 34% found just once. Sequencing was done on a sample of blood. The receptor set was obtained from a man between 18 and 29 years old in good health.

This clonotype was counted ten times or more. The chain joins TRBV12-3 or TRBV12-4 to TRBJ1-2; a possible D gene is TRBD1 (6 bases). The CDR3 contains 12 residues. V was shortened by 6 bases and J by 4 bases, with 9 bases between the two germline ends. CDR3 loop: CASSLTGYGYTF. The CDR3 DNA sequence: TGTGCCAGCAGCTTGACAGGCTATGGCTACACCTTC.

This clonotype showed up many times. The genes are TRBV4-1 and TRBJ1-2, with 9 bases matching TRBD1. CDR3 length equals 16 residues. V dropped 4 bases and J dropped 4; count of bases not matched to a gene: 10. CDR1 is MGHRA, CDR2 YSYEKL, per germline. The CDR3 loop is CASSPSTGGGLYGYTF. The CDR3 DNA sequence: TGCGCCAGCAGCCCGTCGACAGGGGGGGGCCTCTATGGCTACACCTTC.

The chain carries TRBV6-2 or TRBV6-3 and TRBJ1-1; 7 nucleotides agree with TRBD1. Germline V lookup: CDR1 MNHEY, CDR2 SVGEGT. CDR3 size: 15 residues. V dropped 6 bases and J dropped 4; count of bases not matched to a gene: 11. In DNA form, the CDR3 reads TGTGCCAGCAGCAGCGTTAAGGGGGCTTTCACTGAAGCTTTCTTT. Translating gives CASSSVKGAFTEAFF.

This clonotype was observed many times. CDR3 amino acids: CASAPRGQPSTDTQYF. As DNA, the CDR3 is TGTGCCAGCGCCCCACGGGGACAACCGAGCACAGATACGCAGTATTTT. The chain links TRBV12-3 or TRBV12-4 to TRBJ2-3; the D gene is possibly TRBD1 (6 bases). The CDR3 length is 16 residues. Trimming shortened V by 8 bases and J by 0 bases, and 18 bases separated the two germline ends.

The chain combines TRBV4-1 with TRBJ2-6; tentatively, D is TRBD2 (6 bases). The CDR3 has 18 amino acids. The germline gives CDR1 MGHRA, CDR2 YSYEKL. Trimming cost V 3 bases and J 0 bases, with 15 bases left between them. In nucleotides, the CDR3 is TGCGCCAGCAGCCAGGCCGGGACTCCATCCTCTGGGGCCAACGTCCTGACTTTC. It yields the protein CASSQAGTPSSGANVLTF.

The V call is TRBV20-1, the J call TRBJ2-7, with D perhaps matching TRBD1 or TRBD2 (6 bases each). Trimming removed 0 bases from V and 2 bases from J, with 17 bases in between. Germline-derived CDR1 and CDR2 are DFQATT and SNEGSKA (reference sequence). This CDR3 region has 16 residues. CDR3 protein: CSARDLREGGPYEQYF. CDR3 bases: TGCAGTGCTAGAGATCTTCGTGAAGGGGGGCCCTACGAGCAGTACTTC.

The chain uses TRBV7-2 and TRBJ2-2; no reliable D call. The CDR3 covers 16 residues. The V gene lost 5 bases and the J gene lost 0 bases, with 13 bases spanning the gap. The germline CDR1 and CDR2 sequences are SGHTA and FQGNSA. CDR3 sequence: CASSPDTASNTGELFF. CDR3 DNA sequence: TGTGCCAGCAGCCCCGACACTGCTTCGAACACCGGGGAGCTGTTTTTT.

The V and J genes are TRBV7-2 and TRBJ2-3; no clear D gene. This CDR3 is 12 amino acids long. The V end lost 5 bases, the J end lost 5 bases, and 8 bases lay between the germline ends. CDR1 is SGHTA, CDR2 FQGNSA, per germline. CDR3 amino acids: CASSGYLDTQYF. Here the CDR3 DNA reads TGTGCCAGCAGCGGATACTTAGATACGCAGTATTTT.

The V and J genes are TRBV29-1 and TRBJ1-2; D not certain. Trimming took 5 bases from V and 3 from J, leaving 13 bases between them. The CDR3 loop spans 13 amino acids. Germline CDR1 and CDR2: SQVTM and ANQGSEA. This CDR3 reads CSVRAAQDYGYTF. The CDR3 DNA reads TGCAGCGTTCGGGCAGCGCAAGACTATGGCTACACCTTC. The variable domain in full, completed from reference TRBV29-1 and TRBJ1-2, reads SAVISQKPSRDICQRGTSLTIQCQVDSQVTMMFWYRQQPGQSLTLIATANQGSEATYESGFVIDKFPISRPNLTFSTLTVSNMSPEDSSIYLCSVRAAQDYGYTFGSGTRLTVV.

Written as DNA, the CDR3 is TGTGCCAGCAGTTCCATGGAGGAAAGGCCCCAGCATTTT. Translation: CASSSMEERPQHF. The genes are TRBV6-2 or TRBV6-3 and TRBJ1-5; D not certain. V lost 4 bases and J 9 bases, leaving 13 bases between the germline ends. Germline lookup yields CDR1 MNHEY and CDR2 SVGEGT. The CDR3 is made up of 13 amino acids.

CDR3 protein: CASSQGAGRREKLFF. The CDR3 bases are TGCGCCAGCAGCCAAGGGGCAGGACGACGAGAAAAACTGTTTTTT. The chain is built from TRBV4-3 and TRBJ1-4, with no clear D. V lost 1 base and J lost 8, with 14 bases in between. This CDR3 has 15 amino acids. Germline V gene lookup returns CDR1 LGHNA and CDR2 YSLEER.

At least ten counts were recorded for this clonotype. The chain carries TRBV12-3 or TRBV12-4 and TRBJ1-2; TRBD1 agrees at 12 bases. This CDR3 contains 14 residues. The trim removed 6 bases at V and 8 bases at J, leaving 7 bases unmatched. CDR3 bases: TGTGCCAGCAGCGTGGGACAGGGGGCGTGGGGCTACACCTTC. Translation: CASSVGQGAWGYTF.

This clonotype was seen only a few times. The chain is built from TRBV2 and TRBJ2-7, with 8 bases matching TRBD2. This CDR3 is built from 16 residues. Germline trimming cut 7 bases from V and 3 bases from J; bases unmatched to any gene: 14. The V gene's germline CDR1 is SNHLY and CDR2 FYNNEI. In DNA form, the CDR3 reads TGTGCCAGCACGCGGGGGGCCTATAGATTAGACTACGAGCAGTACTTC. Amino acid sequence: CASTRGAYRLDYEQYF.

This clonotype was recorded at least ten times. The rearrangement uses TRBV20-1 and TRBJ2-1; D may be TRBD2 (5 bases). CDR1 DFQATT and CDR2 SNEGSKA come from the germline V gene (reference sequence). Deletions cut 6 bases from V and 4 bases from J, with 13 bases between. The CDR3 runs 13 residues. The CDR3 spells CSAPFTSYNEQFF. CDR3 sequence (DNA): TGCAGTGCCCCTTTCACTAGTTACAATGAGCAGTTCTTC.

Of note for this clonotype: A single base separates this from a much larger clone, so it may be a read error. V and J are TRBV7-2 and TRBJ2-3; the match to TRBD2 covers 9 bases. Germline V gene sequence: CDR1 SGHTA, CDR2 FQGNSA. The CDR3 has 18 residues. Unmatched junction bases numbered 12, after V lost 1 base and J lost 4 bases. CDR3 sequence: CASSLGLAGQPSADTQYF. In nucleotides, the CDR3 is TGTGCCAGCAGCTTAGGCCTAGCGGGGCAGCCTAGCGCAGATACGCAGTATTTT.

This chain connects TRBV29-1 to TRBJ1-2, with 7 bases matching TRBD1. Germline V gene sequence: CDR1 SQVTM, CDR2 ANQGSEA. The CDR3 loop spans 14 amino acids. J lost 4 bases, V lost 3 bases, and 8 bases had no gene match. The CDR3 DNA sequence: TGCAGCGTTGACATACAGGGGACCGGCTATGGCTACACCTTC. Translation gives CSVDIQGTGYGYTF.

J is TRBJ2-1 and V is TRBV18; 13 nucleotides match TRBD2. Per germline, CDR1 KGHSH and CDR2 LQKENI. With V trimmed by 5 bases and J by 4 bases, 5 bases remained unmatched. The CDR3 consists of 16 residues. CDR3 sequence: CASSEGTSGMYNEQFF. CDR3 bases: TGTGCCAGCTCAGAAGGGACTAGCGGGATGTACAATGAGCAGTTCTTC.

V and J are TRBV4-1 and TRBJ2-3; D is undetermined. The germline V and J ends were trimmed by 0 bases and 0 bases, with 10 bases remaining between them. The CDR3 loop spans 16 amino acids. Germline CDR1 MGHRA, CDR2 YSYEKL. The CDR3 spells CASSQDWQTSTDTQYF. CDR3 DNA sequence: TGCGCCAGCAGCCAAGATTGGCAGACCAGCACAGATACGCAGTATTTT.

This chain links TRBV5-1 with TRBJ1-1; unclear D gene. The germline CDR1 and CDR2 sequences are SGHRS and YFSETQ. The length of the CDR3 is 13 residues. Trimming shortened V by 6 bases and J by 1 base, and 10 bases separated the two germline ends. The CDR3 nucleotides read TGCGCCAGCACCGTTTCGGGGAACACTGAAGCTTTCTTT. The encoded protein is CASTVSGNTEAFF.

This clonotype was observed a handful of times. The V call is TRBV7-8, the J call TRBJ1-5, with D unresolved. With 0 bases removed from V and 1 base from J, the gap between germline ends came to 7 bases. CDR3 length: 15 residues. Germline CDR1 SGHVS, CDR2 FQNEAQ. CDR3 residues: CASSLAVGSNQPQHF. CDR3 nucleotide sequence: TGTGCCAGCAGCTTAGCGGTTGGAAGCAATCAGCCCCAGCATTTT.

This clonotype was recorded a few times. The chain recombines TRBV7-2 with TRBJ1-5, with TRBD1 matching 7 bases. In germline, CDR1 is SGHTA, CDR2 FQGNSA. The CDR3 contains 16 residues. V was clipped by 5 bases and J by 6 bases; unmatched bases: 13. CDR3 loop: CASSPRGGGSAQPQHF. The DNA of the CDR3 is TGTGCCAGCAGCCCCAGGGGGGGGGGCAGTGCTCAGCCCCAGCATTTT.

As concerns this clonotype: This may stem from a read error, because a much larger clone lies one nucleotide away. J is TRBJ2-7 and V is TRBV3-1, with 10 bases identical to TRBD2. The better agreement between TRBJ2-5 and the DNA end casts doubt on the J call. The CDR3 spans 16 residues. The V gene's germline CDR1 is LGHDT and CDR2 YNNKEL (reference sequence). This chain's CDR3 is CASSLQLAGSEETQYF. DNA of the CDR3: TGTGCCAGCAGCCTTCAACTAGCGGGGAGCGAAGAGACCCAGTACTTC.

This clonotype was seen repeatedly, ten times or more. The CDR3 loop is CASSYGTSATYEQYF. DNA of the CDR3: TGTGCCAGCAGTTACGGGACAAGCGCGACCTACGAGCAGTACTTC. The V gene is TRBV6-2 or TRBV6-3, the J gene TRBJ2-7, with a weak D call TRBD1 (6 bases). The CDR3 spans 15 residues. The V gene lost 2 bases and the J gene lost 2 bases, with 13 bases spanning the gap. CDR1 MNHEY and CDR2 SVGEGT come from the germline V gene.

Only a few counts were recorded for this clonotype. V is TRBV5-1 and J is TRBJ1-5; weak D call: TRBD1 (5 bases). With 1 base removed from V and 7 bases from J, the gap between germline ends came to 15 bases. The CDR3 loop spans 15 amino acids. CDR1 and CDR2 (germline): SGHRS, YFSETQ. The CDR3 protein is CASSLWQGQGQPQHF. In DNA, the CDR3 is TGCGCCAGCAGCTTGTGGCAGGGTCAAGGACAGCCCCAGCATTTT.